This T cell receptor (beta chain) was retrieved from a study of blood T cell repertoires in COVID-19. As for the study in general: Some COVID-19 samples were acute and others convalescent; all came from the United States, Italy and Spain. T cells, B-cell-depleted T cells, or PBMCs supplied cDNA or gDNA.

As handled by the study authors: Amplifying reference gene primers gave estimates of nucleated cell counts. Assay used: immunoSEQ multiplex PCR; TCRdb lists only in-frame clones, some missing. The V and J calls and clone size come from that table; D and trimming were worked out from the DNA. The table shows about 180,000 clones, with 70% to 90% occurring only once. Trimming left V 5 bases short and J 1 base short, with 6 bases between. CDR1 and CDR2 (germline): SGHRS, YFSETQ. The CDR3 runs to 12 residues. This clone was recorded once. The sample consisted of peripheral blood. V gene TRBV5-1 combines with J gene TRBJ1-1; D gene uncertain. The source of this sequence is a man in his 70s with active or convalescent COVID-19. CDR3 in amino acids: CASSRGNTEAFF. In nucleotides, the CDR3 is TGCGCCAGCAGTCGGGGGAACACTGAAGCTTTCTTT.